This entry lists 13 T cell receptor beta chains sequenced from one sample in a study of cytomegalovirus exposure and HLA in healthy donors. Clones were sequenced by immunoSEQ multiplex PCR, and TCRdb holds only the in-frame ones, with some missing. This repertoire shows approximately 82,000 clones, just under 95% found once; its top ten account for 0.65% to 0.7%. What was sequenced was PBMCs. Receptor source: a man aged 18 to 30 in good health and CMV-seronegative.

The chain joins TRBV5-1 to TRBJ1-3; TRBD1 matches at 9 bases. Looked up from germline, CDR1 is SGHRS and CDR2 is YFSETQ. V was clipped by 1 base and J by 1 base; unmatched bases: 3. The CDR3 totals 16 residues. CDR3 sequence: CASSLPGQGSGNTIYF. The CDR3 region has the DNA TGCGCCAGCAGCTTGCCGGGACAGGGATCTGGAAACACCATATATTTT.

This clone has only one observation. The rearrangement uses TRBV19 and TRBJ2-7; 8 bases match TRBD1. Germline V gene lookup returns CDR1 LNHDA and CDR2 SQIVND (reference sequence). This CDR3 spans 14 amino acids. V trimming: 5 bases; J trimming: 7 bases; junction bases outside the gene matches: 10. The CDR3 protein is CASSPRQGSSEQYF. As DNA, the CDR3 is TGTGCCAGTAGTCCTCGACAGGGGTCGAGTGAGCAGTACTTC.

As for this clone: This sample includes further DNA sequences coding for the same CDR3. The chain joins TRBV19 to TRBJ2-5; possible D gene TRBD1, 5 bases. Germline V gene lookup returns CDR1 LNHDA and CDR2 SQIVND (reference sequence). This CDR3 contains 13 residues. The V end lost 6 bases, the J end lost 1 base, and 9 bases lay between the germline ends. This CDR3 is CASSRAFQETQYF. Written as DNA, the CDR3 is TGTGCCAGTAGCAGGGCCTTCCAAGAGACCCAGTACTTC. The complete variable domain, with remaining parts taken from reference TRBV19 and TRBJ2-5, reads DGGITQSPKYLFRKEGQNVTLSCEQNLNHDAMYWYRQDPGQGLRLIYYSQIVNDFQKGDIAEGYSVSREKKESFPLTVTSAQKNPTAFYLCASSRAFQETQYFGPGTRLLVL.

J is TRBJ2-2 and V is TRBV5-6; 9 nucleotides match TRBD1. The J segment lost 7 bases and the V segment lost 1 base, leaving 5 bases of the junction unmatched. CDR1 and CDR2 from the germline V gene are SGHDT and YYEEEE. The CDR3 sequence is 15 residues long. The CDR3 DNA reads TGTGCCAGCAGCTTGTACAGGGGGCGCATCGGGGAGCTGTTTTTT. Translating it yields CASSLYRGRIGELFF. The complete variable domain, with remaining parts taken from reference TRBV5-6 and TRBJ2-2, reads DAGVTQSPTHLIKTRGQQVTLRCSPKSGHDTVSWYQQALGQGPQFIFQYYEEEERQRGNFPDRFSGHQFPNYSSELNVNALLLGDSALYLCASSLYRGRIGELFFGEGSRLTVL.

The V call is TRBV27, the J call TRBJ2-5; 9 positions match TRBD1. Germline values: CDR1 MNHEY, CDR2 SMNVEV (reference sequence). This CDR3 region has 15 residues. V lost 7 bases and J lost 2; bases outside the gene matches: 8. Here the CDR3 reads CASTPGTGRQETQYF. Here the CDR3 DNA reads TGTGCCAGCACCCCGGGGACAGGGAGGCAAGAGACCCAGTACTTC.

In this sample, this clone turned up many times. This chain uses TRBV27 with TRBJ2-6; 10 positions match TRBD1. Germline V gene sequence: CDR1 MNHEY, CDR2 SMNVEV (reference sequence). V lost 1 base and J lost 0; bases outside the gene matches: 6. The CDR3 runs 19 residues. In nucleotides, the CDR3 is TGTGCCAGCAGTTTATTGACAGGGGGCTTTTTCTCTGGGGCCAACGTCCTGACTTTC. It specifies CASSLLTGGFFSGANVLTF.

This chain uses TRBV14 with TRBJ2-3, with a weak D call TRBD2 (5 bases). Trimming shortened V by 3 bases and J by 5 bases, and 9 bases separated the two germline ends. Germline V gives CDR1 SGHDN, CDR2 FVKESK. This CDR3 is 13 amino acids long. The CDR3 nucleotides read TGTGCCAGCAGCCAGGGCGCGGGAGATACGCAGTATTTT. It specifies CASSQGAGDTQYF.

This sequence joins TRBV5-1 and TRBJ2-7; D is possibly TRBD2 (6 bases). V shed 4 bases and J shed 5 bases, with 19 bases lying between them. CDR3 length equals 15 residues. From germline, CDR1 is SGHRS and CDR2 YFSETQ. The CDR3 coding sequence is TGCGCCAGCAGCCCCAGCGGAGGGCCGAATCACGAGCAGTACTTC. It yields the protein CASSPSGGPNHEQYF.

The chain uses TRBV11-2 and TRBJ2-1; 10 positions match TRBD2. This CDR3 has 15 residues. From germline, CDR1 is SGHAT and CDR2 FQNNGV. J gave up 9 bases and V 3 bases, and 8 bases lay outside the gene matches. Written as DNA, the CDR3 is TGTGCCAGCAGCTTGCCTAGCGGGAGTACCGGTGAGCAGTTCTTC. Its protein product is CASSLPSGSTGEQFF.

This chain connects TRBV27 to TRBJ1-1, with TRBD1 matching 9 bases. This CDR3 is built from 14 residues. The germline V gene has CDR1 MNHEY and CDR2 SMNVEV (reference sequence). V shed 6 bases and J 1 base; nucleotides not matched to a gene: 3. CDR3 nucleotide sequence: TGTGCCAGCAGCTGGACAGGGGCGAACACTGAAGCTTTCTTT. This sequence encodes CASSWTGANTEAFF.

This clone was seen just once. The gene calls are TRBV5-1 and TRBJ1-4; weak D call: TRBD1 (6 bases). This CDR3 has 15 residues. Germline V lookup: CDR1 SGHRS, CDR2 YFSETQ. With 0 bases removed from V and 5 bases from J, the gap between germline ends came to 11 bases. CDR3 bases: TGCGCCAGCAGCTTGGAGTACAGGGAAAATGAAAAACTGTTTTTT. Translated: CASSLEYRENEKLFF.

The CDR3 protein is CASSLLGLTDTQYF. CDR3 DNA: TGTGCCAGCAGTTTGCTAGGACTCACAGATACGCAGTATTTT. V and J are TRBV28 and TRBJ2-3; D is perhaps TRBD2 (5 bases). Trimming left V 3 bases short and J 2 bases short, with 9 bases between. Germline CDR1 MDHEN, CDR2 SYDVKM. There are 14 residues in the CDR3.

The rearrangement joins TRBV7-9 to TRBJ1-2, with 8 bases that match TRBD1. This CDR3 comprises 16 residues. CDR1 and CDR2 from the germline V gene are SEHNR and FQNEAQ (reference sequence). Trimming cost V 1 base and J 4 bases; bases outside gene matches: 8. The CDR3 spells CASSLGGQAEVYGYTF. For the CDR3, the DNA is TGTGCCAGCAGCTTAGGGGGACAGGCCGAGGTCTATGGCTACACCTTC.